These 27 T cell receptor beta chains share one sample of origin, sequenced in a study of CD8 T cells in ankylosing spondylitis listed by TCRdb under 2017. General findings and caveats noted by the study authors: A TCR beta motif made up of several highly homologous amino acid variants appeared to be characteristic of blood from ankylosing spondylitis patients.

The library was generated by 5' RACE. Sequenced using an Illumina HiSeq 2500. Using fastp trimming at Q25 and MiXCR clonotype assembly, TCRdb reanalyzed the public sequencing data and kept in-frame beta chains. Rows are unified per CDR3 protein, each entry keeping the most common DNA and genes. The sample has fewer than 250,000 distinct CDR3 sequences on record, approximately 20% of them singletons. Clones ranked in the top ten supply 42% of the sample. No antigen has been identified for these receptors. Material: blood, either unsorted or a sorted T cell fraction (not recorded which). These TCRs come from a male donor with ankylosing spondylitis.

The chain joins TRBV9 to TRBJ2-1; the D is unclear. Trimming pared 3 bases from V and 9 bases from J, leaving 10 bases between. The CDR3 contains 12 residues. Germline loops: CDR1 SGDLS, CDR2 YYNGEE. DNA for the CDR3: TGTGCCAGCAGCGCTCATTTAGGTGAGCAGTTCTTC. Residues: CASSAHLGEQFF.

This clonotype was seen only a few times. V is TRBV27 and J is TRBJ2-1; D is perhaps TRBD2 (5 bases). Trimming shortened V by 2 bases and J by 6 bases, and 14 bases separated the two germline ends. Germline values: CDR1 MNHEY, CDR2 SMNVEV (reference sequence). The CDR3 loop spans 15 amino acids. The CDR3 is CASSLSGSGVNEQFF. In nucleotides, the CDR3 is TGTGCCAGCAGTTTAAGCGGAAGTGGGGTCAATGAGCAGTTCTTC.

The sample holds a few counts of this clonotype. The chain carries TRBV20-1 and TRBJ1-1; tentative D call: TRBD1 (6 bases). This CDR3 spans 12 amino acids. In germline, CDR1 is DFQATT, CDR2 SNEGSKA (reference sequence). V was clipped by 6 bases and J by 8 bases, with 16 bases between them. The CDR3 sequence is CSAQGQWVEAFF. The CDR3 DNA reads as TGCAGTGCCCAGGGACAATGGGTGGAAGCTTTCTTT.

CDR3 sequence (DNA): TGTGCCAGCAGCTGGACTAGCGGGGTCGAAGCTGAGCAGTTCTTC. Its translation is CASSWTSGVEAEQFF. V usage is TRBV7-2 and J usage is TRBJ2-1; 12 nucleotides align to TRBD2. The CDR3 covers 15 residues. V lost 4 bases, J lost 9 bases, and 7 bases stayed unmatched. The germline CDR1 and CDR2 sequences are SGHTA and FQGNSA. The variable domain in full, completed from reference TRBV7-2 and TRBJ2-1, reads GAGVSQSPSNKVTEKGKDVELRCDPISGHTALYWYRQSLGQGLEFLIYFQGNSAPDKSGLPSDRFSAERTGGSVSTLTIQRTQQEDSAVYLCASSWTSGVEAEQFFGPGTRLTVL.

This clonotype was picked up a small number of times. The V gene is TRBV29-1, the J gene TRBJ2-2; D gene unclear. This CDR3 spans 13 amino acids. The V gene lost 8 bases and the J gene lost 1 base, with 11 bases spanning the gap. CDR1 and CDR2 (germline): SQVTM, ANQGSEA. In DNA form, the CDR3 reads TGCAGCACAAGAACGGAGAACACCGGGGAGCTGTTTTTT. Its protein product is CSTRTENTGELFF.

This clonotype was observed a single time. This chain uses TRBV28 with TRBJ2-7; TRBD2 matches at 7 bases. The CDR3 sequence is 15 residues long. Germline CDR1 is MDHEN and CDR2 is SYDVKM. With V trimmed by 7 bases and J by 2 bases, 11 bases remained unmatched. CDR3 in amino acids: CASTTPGGTPYEQYF. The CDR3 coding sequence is TGTGCCAGCACCACGCCCGGGGGGACCCCCTACGAGCAGTACTTC.

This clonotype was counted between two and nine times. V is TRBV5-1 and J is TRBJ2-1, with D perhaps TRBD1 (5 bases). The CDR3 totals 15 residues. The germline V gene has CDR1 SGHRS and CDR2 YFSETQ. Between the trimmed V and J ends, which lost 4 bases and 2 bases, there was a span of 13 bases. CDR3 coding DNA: TGCGCCAGCAGCCCAGACACGGACACCTACAATGAGCAGTTCTTC. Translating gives CASSPDTDTYNEQFF.

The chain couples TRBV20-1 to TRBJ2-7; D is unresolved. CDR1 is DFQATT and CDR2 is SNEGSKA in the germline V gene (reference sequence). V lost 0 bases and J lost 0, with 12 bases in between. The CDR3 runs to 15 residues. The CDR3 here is CSARDMGRNSYEQYF. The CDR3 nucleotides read TGCAGTGCTAGAGATATGGGTCGGAACTCCTACGAGCAGTACTTC.

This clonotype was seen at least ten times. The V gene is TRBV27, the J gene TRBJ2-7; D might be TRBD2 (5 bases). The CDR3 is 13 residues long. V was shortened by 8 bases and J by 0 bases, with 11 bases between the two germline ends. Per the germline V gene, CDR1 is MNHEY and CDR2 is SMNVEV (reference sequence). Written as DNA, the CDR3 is TGTGCCAGCTGGAGCGGAAACTCCTACGAGCAGTACTTC. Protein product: CASWSGNSYEQYF.

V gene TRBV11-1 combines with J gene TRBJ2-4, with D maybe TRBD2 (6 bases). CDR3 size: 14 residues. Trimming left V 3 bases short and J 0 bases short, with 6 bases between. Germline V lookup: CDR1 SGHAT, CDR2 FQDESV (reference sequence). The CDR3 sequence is CASSFGGAKNIQYF. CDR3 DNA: TGTGCCAGCAGCTTCGGGGGAGCCAAAAACATTCAGTACTTC.

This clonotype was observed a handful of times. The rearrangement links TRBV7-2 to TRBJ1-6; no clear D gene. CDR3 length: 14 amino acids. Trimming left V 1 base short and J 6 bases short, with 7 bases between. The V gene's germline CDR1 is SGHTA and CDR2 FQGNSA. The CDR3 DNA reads TGTGCCAGCAGCTTAGGGGCAGGTAATTCACCCCTCCACTTT. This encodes CASSLGAGNSPLHF.

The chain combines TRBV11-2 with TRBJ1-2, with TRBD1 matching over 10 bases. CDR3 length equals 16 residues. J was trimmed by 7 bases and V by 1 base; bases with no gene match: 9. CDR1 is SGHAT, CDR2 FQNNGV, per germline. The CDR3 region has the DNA TGTGCCAGCAGCTTAGCCCCGGGACAGGGGCCCCCTGGCTACACCTTC. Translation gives CASSLAPGQGPPGYTF.

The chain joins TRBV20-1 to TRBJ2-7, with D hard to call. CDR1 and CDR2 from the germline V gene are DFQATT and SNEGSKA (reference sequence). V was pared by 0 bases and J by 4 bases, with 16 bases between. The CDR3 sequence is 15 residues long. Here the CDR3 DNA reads TGCAGTGCTAGAGATTTACGCGGTGGATCTTACGAGCAGTACTTC. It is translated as CSARDLRGGSYEQYF.

CDR3 region: CASKSGTSGRSYNEQFF. The DNA of the CDR3 is TGTGCCAGCAAATCCGGGACTAGCGGGAGGTCCTACAATGAGCAGTTCTTC. The rearrangement uses TRBV27 and TRBJ2-1; 15 nucleotides align to TRBD2. Per the germline V gene, CDR1 is MNHEY and CDR2 is SMNVEV (reference sequence). Trimming at V came to 7 bases and at J to 1 base, leaving 5 bases not matched to a gene. The CDR3 sequence is 17 residues long.

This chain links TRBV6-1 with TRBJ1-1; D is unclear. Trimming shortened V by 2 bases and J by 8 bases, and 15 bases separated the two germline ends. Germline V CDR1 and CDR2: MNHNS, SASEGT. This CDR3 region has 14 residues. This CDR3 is CASSEIESPREAFF. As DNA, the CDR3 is TGTGCCAGCAGTGAAATTGAGTCACCAAGAGAAGCTTTCTTT.

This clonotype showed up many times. Here the CDR3 DNA reads TGTGCCAGCAGTTCGGGTACTGAGCAGTTCTTC. Translation gives CASSSGTEQFF. This chain links TRBV25-1 with TRBJ2-1; D unclear. The CDR3 extends over 11 amino acids. The germline V gene encodes CDR1 MGHDK and CDR2 SYGVNS. With 5 bases removed from V and 9 bases from J, the gap between germline ends came to 8 bases.

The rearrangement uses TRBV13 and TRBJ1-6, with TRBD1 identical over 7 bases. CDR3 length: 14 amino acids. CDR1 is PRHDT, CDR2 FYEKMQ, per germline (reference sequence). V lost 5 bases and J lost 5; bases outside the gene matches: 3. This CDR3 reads CASSGTADNSPLHF. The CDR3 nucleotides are TGTGCCAGCAGCGGGACAGCCGATAATTCACCCCTCCACTTT.

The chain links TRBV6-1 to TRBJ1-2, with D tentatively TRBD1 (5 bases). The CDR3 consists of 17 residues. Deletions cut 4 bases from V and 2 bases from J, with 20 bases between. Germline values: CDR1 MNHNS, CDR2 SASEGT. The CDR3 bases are TGTGCCAGCAGTGGTTACGGGGCAGTGCCGGGGAACTATGGCTACACCTTC. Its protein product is CASSGYGAVPGNYGYTF.

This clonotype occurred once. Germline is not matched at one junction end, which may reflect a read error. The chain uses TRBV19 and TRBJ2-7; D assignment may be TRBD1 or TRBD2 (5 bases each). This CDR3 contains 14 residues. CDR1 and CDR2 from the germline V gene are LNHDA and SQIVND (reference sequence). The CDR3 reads CANSTYGTSYEQYF. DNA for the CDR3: TGTGCCAATAGTACGTACGGGACCTCCTACGAGCAGTACTTC.

The CDR3 DNA reads TGTGCCAGCAGCCTAAGCTCTAGCAGCCAAGAGACCCAGTACTTC. Its translation is CASSLSSSSQETQYF. The rearrangement joins TRBV6-2 or TRBV6-3 to TRBJ2-5, with D maybe TRBD2 (5 bases). The CDR3 has 15 amino acids. In germline, CDR1 is MNHEY, CDR2 SVGEGT. Trimming cost V 6 bases and J 1 base, with 15 bases left between them.

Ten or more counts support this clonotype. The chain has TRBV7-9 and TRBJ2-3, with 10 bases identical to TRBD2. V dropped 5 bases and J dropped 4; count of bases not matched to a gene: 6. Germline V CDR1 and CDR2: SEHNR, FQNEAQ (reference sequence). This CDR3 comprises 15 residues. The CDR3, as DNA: TGTGCCAGCAGCCAGGGGACTAGCGCCGCAGATACGCAGTATTTT. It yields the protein CASSQGTSAADTQYF. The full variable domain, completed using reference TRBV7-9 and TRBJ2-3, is DTGVSQNPRHKITKRGQNVTFRCDPISEHNRLYWYRQTLGQGPEFLTYFQNEAQLEKSRLLSDRFSAERPKGSFSTLEIQRTEQGDSAMYLCASSQGTSAADTQYFGPGTRLTVL.

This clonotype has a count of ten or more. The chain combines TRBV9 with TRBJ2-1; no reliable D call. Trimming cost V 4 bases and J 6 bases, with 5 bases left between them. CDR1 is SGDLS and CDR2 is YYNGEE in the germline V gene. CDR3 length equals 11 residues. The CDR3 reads CASSRSNEQFF. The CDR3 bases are TGTGCCAGCAGCCGTAGCAATGAGCAGTTCTTC. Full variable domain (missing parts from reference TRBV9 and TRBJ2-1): DSGVTQTPKHLITATGQRVTLRCSPRSGDLSVYWYQQSLDQGLQFLIQYYNGEERAKGNILERFSAQQFPDLHSELNLSSLELGDSALYFCASSRSNEQFFGPGTRLTVL.

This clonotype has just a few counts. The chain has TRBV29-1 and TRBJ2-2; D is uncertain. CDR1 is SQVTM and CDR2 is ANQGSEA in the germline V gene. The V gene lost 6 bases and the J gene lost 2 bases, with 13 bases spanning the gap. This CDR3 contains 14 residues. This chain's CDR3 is CSVPGTVNTGELFF. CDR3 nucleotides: TGCAGCGTCCCCGGAACGGTTAACACCGGGGAGCTGTTTTTT.

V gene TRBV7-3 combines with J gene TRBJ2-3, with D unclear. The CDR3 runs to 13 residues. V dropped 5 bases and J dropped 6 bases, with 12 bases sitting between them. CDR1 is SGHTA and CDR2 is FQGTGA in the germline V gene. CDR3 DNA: TGTGCCAGCAGCCCCGATATTTCGGATACGCAGTATTTT. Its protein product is CASSPDISDTQYF.

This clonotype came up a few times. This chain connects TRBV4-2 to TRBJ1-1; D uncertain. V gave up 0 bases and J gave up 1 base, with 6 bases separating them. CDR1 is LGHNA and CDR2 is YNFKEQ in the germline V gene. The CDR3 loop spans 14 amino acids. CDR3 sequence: CASSQDHTNTEAFF. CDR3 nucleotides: TGTGCCAGCAGCCAAGATCATACGAACACTGAAGCTTTCTTT.

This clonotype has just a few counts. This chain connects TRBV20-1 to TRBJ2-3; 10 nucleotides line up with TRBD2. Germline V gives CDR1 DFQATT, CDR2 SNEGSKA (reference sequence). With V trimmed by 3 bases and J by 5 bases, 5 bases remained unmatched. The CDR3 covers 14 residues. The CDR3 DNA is TGCAGTGCTAGGTGGGCTAGCGGGGGAGATACGCAGTATTTT. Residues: CSARWASGGDTQYF.

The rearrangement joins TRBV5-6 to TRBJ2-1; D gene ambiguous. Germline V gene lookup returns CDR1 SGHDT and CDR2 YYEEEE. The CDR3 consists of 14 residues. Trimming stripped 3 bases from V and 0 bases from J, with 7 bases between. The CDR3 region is CASSSVASYNEQFF. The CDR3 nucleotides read TGTGCCAGCAGCTCCGTAGCCTCCTACAATGAGCAGTTCTTC.